This T cell receptor (beta chain) originates from a study of post-analysis software for immune sequencing data. About the research overall: Relapsing-remitting, secondary progressive and progressive-relapsing multiple sclerosis courses were included.

As to this clonotype: Its antigen remains unidentified.

The germline V gene encodes CDR1 SQVTM and CDR2 ANQGSEA. There are 17 residues in the CDR3. J was trimmed by 8 bases and V by 2 bases; bases with no gene match: 18. Findings of the study overall: Five or six TRBV segments were significantly more frequent in patients than in controls. TRBV5-6, TRBV5-1 and TRBV20-1 were among these segments. The authors found that F measure strongly co-clustered same-batch samples.

Sequencing libraries made from TCR beta cDNA carried unique molecular identifiers. From the PCR reads, TCRdb called clonotypes with MiXCR, one entry per CDR3 protein. In the table there are approximately 250,000 distinct CDR3 sequences, less than 40% of which are singletons. The J gene is TRBJ2-1, the V gene TRBV29-1; 7 positions match TRBD1. The receptor comes from a girl aged 5-17 years with multiple sclerosis. The sequenced sample consisted of blood. Here the CDR3 reads CSVELTDRVWTNHEQFF. In nucleotides, the CDR3 is TGCAGCGTTGAACTGACCGACAGGGTTTGGACAAATCATGAGCAGTTCTTC.